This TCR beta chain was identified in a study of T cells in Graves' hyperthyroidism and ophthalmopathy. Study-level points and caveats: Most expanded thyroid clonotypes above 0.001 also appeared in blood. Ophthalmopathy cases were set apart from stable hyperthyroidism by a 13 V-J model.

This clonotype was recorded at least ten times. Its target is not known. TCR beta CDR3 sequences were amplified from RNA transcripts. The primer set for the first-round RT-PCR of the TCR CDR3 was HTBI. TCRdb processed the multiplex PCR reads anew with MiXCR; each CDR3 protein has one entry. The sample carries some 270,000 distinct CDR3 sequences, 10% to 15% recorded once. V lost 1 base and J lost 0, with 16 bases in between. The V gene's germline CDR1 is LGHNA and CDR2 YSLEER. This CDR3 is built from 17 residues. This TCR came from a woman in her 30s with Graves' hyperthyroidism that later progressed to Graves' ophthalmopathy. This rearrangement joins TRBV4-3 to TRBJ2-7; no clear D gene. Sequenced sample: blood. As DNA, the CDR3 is TGCGCCAGCAGCCAAGTGTCTACCGACGACTTCTCCTACGAGCAGTACTTC. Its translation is CASSQVSTDDFSYEQYF.